This record looks at one T cell receptor (beta chain) sequence and its context. TCRdb re-called the 5' RACE reads, yielding one record per CDR3 amino acid sequence without DNA. This listing includes approximately 150,000 distinct CDR3 sequences. This specimen comes from a study of T cells expressing NK-cell markers. Study details: CD3+CD56+NKG2C+, CD3+CD56+NKG2C- and CD3+CD56-NKG2C+ T cells, once sorted, supplied the TCR beta repertoires.

The sequence was collected from a woman between 18 and 70 years old in good health. Sample: blood T cells: a sorted CD56 or NKG2C T cell subset, CD4+ or CD8+ T cells, or bulk PBMC T cells (not recorded which).

The CDR3 region is CASSPNPGPLRNEQFF. This sequence joins TRBV7-3 and TRBJ2-1; absent DNA, TCRdb's TRBD1 call cannot be checked. The CDR3 is 16 amino acids. CDR1 and CDR2 (germline): SGHTA, FQGTGA.